Presented here are 23 T cell receptor beta chains from one specimen sequenced in a study of shared clonotypes between healthy human individuals. The protocol was immunoSEQ multiplex PCR, while the TCRdb copy is restricted to in-frame clones and leaves out a portion. There are around 370,000 clones in the sample; about 96% occur only once, and around 0.29% lies in the top ten. The specimen was memory CD8+ T cells sorted from blood. As to subset: CD45RO+ cells pooled with CCR7-negative TemRA cells. Receptors were obtained from a man aged 25 to 45 in good health.

The chain combines TRBV7-3 with TRBJ2-1, with 10 bases that match TRBD2. J was trimmed by 6 bases and V by 1 base; bases with no gene match: 12. The CDR3 is made up of 18 amino acids. Germline V gene lookup returns CDR1 SGHTA and CDR2 FQGTGA. The CDR3 DNA reads TGTGCCAGCAGCTTAAAAGGGCAACGGCTAGCGGGAGCCAATGAGCAGTTCTTC. Protein sequence: CASSLKGQRLAGANEQFF.

The chain joins TRBV4-1 to TRBJ2-3; D not certain. CDR1 and CDR2 from the germline V gene are MGHRA and YSYEKL. Trimming pared 1 base from V and 5 bases from J, leaving 13 bases between. The CDR3 has 15 residues. The DNA for the CDR3 is TGCGCCAGCAGCCAAGTGCGGCTATTTGGAGATACGCAGTATTTT. Protein: CASSQVRLFGDTQYF.

This chain uses TRBV5-1 with TRBJ2-5; D gene uncertain. V was shortened by 7 bases and J by 4 bases, with 11 bases between the two germline ends. CDR1 is SGHRS and CDR2 is YFSETQ in the germline V gene. CDR3 length: 12 amino acids. In DNA, the CDR3 is TGCGCCAGCTTAGGAGTAGGAGAGACCCAGTACTTC. Translating gives CASLGVGETQYF.

The chain employs TRBV7-9 and TRBJ1-3; D is uncertain. V was pared by 5 bases and J by 0 bases, with 8 bases between. The CDR3 runs to 14 residues. Germline values: CDR1 SEHNR, CDR2 FQNEAQ (reference sequence). The CDR3 loop is CASSAGSSGNTIYF. The CDR3 nucleotides read TGTGCCAGCAGCGCAGGCAGCTCTGGAAACACCATATATTTT. The variable domain in full, completed from reference TRBV7-9 and TRBJ1-3, reads DTGVSQNPRHKITKRGQNVTFRCDPISEHNRLYWYRQTLGQGPEFLTYFQNEAQLEKSRLLSDRFSAERPKGSFSTLEIQRTEQGDSAMYLCASSAGSSGNTIYFGEGSWLTVV.

V and J are TRBV19 and TRBJ2-5, with 7 bases that match TRBD2. Germline values: CDR1 LNHDA, CDR2 SQIVND (reference sequence). The CDR3 runs to 14 residues. J gave up 5 bases and V 2 bases, and 5 bases lay outside the gene matches. The CDR3 DNA sequence: TGTGCCAGTAGTATACCCGGGAGGCAGGAGACCCAGTACTTC. It is translated as CASSIPGRQETQYF.

The chain links TRBV10-3 to TRBJ2-7; no clear D. The germline CDR1 and CDR2 sequences are ENHRY and SYGVKD. This CDR3 is built from 12 residues. V was pared by 9 bases and J by 3 bases, with 12 bases between. The CDR3 region has the DNA TGTGCCATAAGCACCGACGGCTACGAGCAGTACTTC. Translated: CAISTDGYEQYF.

The chain employs TRBV27 and TRBJ2-1; D is unresolved. V was shortened by 5 bases and J by 6 bases, with 8 bases between the two germline ends. The CDR3 has 12 amino acids. Germline V CDR1 and CDR2: MNHEY, SMNVEV (reference sequence). The CDR3 loop is CASSEWGNEQFF. DNA of the CDR3: TGTGCCAGCAGTGAGTGGGGCAATGAGCAGTTCTTC.

This clone was observed a single time. The chain carries TRBV27 and TRBJ1-6; D is ambiguous. This CDR3 region has 13 residues. CDR1 MNHEY and CDR2 SMNVEV come from the germline V gene (reference sequence). The V end was cut by 4 bases, the J end by 7 bases, with 8 bases between. The CDR3 loop reads CASSSIQNSPLHF. In nucleotides, the CDR3 is TGTGCCAGCAGTTCCATTCAGAATTCACCCCTCCACTTT.

This chain links TRBV28 with TRBJ2-6; 8 positions agree with TRBD2. The V gene end was trimmed by 6 bases and the J gene end by 2 bases; junction bases not matched to a gene: 6. Looked up from germline, CDR1 is MDHEN and CDR2 is SYDVKM. The CDR3 has 16 residues. The chain's CDR3 is CASRRRGGPGANVLTF. CDR3 sequence (DNA): TGTGCCAGCAGGCGACGCGGGGGGCCTGGGGCCAACGTCCTGACTTTC.

V gene TRBV2 combines with J gene TRBJ2-7; 7 bases fit TRBD2. Germline V lookup: CDR1 SNHLY, CDR2 FYNNEI. The CDR3 covers 15 residues. J was trimmed by 4 bases and V by 4 bases; bases with no gene match: 10. For the CDR3, the DNA is TGTGCCAGCAGTGGAGCCAGCGGGACTTTTTACGAGCAGTACTTC. Its translation is CASSGASGTFYEQYF.

The rearrangement joins TRBV5-1 to TRBJ1-4; weak D call: TRBD1 (6 bases). The CDR3 spans 15 residues. The germline V gene has CDR1 SGHRS and CDR2 YFSETQ. V was shortened by 4 bases and J by 0 bases, with 10 bases between the two germline ends. This CDR3 is CASSARQATNEKLFF. In DNA, the CDR3 is TGCGCCAGCAGCGCTCGACAGGCAACTAATGAAAAACTGTTTTTT.

The chain combines TRBV9 with TRBJ2-7; TRBD2 matches 15 bases. Germline CDR1 reads SGDLS; CDR2 reads YYNGEE. The CDR3 contains 15 residues. Trimming at V came to 2 bases and at J to 5 bases, leaving 2 bases not matched to a gene. The CDR3 spells CASSVGLAGGNEQYF. The DNA of the CDR3 is TGTGCCAGCAGCGTCGGACTAGCGGGAGGGAACGAGCAGTACTTC.

This sequence joins TRBV9 and TRBJ2-7, with 12 bases matching TRBD2. Per the germline V gene, CDR1 is SGDLS and CDR2 is YYNGEE. Germline trimming cut 4 bases from V and 7 bases from J; bases unmatched to any gene: 3. The CDR3 has 13 residues. CDR3 protein: CASSSGLAGEQYF. CDR3 bases: TGTGCCAGCAGCTCCGGACTAGCGGGGGAGCAGTACTTC. The whole variable domain, filled in from reference TRBV9 and TRBJ2-7, reads DSGVTQTPKHLITATGQRVTLRCSPRSGDLSVYWYQQSLDQGLQFLIQYYNGEERAKGNILERFSAQQFPDLHSELNLSSLELGDSALYFCASSSGLAGEQYFGPGTRLTVT.

V gene TRBV4-2 combines with J gene TRBJ2-6; tentatively, D is TRBD2 (6 bases). The CDR3 has 18 residues. Germline V lookup: CDR1 LGHNA, CDR2 YNFKEQ. V was cut by 0 bases and J by 0 bases, with 12 bases left in between. The CDR3 nucleotides read TGTGCCAGCAGCCAAGATGTGGCGGGGAGCTCTGGGGCCAACGTCCTGACTTTC. Its translation: CASSQDVAGSSGANVLTF.

This clone has only one observation. The chain joins TRBV28 to TRBJ1-5, with D maybe TRBD1 (6 bases). Germline V gene sequence: CDR1 MDHEN, CDR2 SYDVKM. This CDR3 has 15 residues. V lost 4 bases to trimming and J lost 1 base, with 11 bases between them. CDR3 region: CASSSGTTSNQPQHF. CDR3 nucleotide sequence: TGTGCCAGCAGTTCAGGGACAACAAGCAATCAGCCCCAGCATTTT.

This chain joins TRBV5-8 and TRBJ1-1; D call uncertain. V lost 1 base to trimming and J lost 3 bases, with 1 base between them. The CDR3 spans 11 residues. In germline, CDR1 is SGHTS, CDR2 YDEGEE. This CDR3 is CASSLYTEAFF. In DNA form, the CDR3 reads TGTGCCAGCAGCTTGTACACTGAAGCTTTCTTT.

The chain is built from TRBV30 and TRBJ2-3, with 14 bases aligning to TRBD2. V shed 1 base and J 5 bases; nucleotides not matched to a gene: 2. The CDR3 has 15 amino acids. Per the germline V gene, CDR1 is GTSNPN and CDR2 is SVGIG (reference sequence). For the CDR3, the DNA is TGTGCCTGGAGTGCCGGGACTAGCGGGAGAGATACGCAGTATTTT. This encodes CAWSAGTSGRDTQYF.

CDR3 sequence reads: CASSEYPETAGVHEQFF. The CDR3 bases are TGTGCCAGCAGTGAATATCCCGAAACAGCGGGAGTCCACGAGCAGTTCTTC. This chain uses TRBV25-1 with TRBJ2-1; 8 bases match TRBD2. The CDR3 runs 17 residues. The V gene's germline CDR1 is MGHDK and CDR2 SYGVNS. Trimming at V came to 0 bases and at J to 10 bases, leaving 14 bases not matched to a gene. The full variable domain, completed using reference TRBV25-1 and TRBJ2-1, is EADIYQTPRYLVIGTGKKITLECSQTMGHDKMYWYQQDPGMELHLIHYSYGVNSTEKGDLSSESTVSRIRTEHFPLTLESARPSHTSQYLCASSEYPETAGVHEQFFGPGTRLTVL.

The V and J genes are TRBV5-1 and TRBJ2-1; TRBD2 aligns across 9 bases. CDR1 and CDR2 (germline): SGHRS, YFSETQ. With 7 bases clipped from V and 0 bases from J, the junction kept 14 bases outside the gene matches. The CDR3 extends over 18 amino acids. Written as DNA, the CDR3 is TGCGCCAGCTCAAATCTCCCCCCGGGACTAGCCTCCTACAATGAGCAGTTCTTC. Its translation is CASSNLPPGLASYNEQFF.

As DNA, the CDR3 is TGTGCCAGCAGTACCCCCGGGGACAACTACGAGCAGTACTTC. This codes for CASSTPGDNYEQYF. J is TRBJ2-7 and V is TRBV28; TRBD1 might be the D (6 bases). V lost 5 bases to trimming and J lost 3 bases, with 14 bases between them. This CDR3 comprises 14 residues. Germline loops: CDR1 MDHEN, CDR2 SYDVKM.

The CDR3 DNA is TGTGCCAGCAAGGTGAGCGGGGAGCTGTTTTTT. This codes for CASKVSGELFF. The chain combines TRBV6-6 with TRBJ2-2; D gene uncertain. V was pared by 7 bases and J by 7 bases, with 7 bases between. Germline CDR1 MNHNY, CDR2 SVGAGI (reference sequence). This CDR3 is 11 amino acids long.

The chain joins TRBV7-2 to TRBJ2-4; the D is unclear. Germline assignment: CDR1 SGHTA and CDR2 FQGNSA. The CDR3 length is 16 residues. V was pared by 5 bases and J by 0 bases, with 14 bases between. CDR3 nucleotide sequence: TGTGCCAGCAGCCCTTCTGCCGGGCTAGCCAAAAACATTCAGTACTTC. Its protein product is CASSPSAGLAKNIQYF.

This chain joins TRBV2 and TRBJ1-1; D is ambiguous. The CDR3 extends over 12 amino acids. V gave up 8 bases and J gave up 0 bases, with 7 bases separating them. The germline V gene has CDR1 SNHLY and CDR2 FYNNEI. As DNA, the CDR3 is TGTGCCAGCCTACCTCTGAACACTGAAGCTTTCTTT. Its translation: CASLPLNTEAFF. Using reference TRBV2 and TRBJ1-1 for the parts outside the CDR3, the full variable domain is EPEVTQTPSHQVTQMGQEVILRCVPISNHLYFYWYRQILGQKVEFLVSFYNNEISEKSEIFDDQFSVERPDGSNFTLKIRSTKLEDSAMYFCASLPLNTEAFFGQGTRLTVV.